The rows below give T cell receptor beta chains drawn from one sample of a study of T cells after posttransplantation cyclophosphamide. Assay used: immunoSEQ multiplex PCR; TCRdb lists only in-frame clones, some missing. Of 15,000 to 17,000 clones listed, 84% are singletons. The sample consisted of PBMCs, taken 371 days after allogeneic stem cell transplant with calcineurin inhibitor and methotrexate. The receptors shown here come from a young adult male patient who received an allogeneic stem cell transplant from a related donor, was CMV-positive, and had no GVHD. The graft donor may have given rise to some T cells. Each CDR3 is given with its conserved first and last residue. A D gene is named only where the DNA matches it firmly. Clone size is not always given. Where it is, it says once, few, many or a class for expanded clones.

d_call clone_size j_call v_call cdr3_aa cdr3_nt
- - TRBJ1-2 TRBV27 CASSLYHGRTDYGYTF TGTGCCAGCAGTTTATATCATGGGAGGACCGACTATGGCTACACCTTC
- - TRBJ1-4 TRBV15 CATSRVLTGQLFF TGTGCCACCAGCAGAGTACTTACAGGGCAACTGTTTTTT
TRBD1 - TRBJ2-5 TRBV9 CASSVRGQQETQYF TGTGCCAGCAGCGTCAGGGGGCAACAAGAGACCCAGTACTTC
- - TRBJ1-3 TRBV18 CASSLITGSSGNTIYF TGTGCCAGCTCACTCATTACAGGGAGCTCTGGAAACACCATATATTTT
TRBD2 - TRBJ2-3 TRBV7-9 CASSLATSGSTDTQYF TGTGCCAGCAGCTTAGCTACTAGCGGTAGCACAGATACGCAGTATTTT
- - TRBJ1-2 TRBV7-2 CASSFRTDYGYTF TGTGCCAGCAGCTTTCGAACAGACTATGGCTACACCTTC
- - TRBJ1-6 TRBV19 CASKNRDGGSYNSPLHF TGTGCCAGTAAGAACCGGGACGGGGGCTCCTATAATTCACCCCTCCACTTT
- - TRBJ1-2 TRBV2 CASSQRVILDSGYTF TGTGCCAGCAGCCAGAGGGTTATTTTGGACTCTGGCTACACCTTC
- - TRBJ1-2 TRBV5-4 CASSQERGSDYGYTF TGCGCCAGCAGCCAAGAGCGGGGTTCGGACTATGGCTACACCTTC
- - TRBJ2-7 TRBV2 CASTPQGLPSYEQYF TGTGCCAGCACTCCCCAGGGGCTCCCCTCCTACGAGCAGTACTTC
TRBD2 - TRBJ2-1 TRBV10-3 CAISASGLAGVQEQFF TGTGCCATCAGTGCCTCGGGACTAGCGGGAGTTCAAGAGCAGTTCTTC
TRBD1 - TRBJ2-7 TRBV28 CASSTIGQGVNYEQYF TGTGCCAGCAGTACGATTGGACAGGGGGTCAATTACGAGCAGTACTTC
- - TRBJ2-7 TRBV7-3 CASSSRTGAEQYF TGTGCCAGCAGTTCTAGAACAGGCGCCGAGCAGTACTTC
TRBD1 - TRBJ2-7 TRBV27 CASSLGTDYEQYF TGTGCCAGCAGTTTAGGGACAGACTACGAGCAGTACTTC
- - TRBJ2-5 TRBV18 CASSPYFGQDFETQYF TGTGCCAGCTCGCCGTATTTTGGACAAGACTTTGAGACCCAGTACTTC
- - TRBJ1-1 TRBV19 CASSPRQANTEAFF TGTGCCAGTAGTCCCCGACAGGCGAACACTGAAGCTTTCTTT
- - TRBJ2-7 TRBV7-3 CASSLGRGYEQYF TGTGCCAGCAGCTTGGGCAGGGGCTACGAGCAGTACTTC
TRBD1 - TRBJ2-3 TRBV6-5 CASSSLTGEYTDTQYF TGTGCCAGCAGTTCTCTGACAGGGGAATACACAGATACGCAGTATTTT
- - TRBJ2-7 TRBV4-3 CASSQDLRGRGYEQYF TGCGCCAGCAGCCAAGATCTACGCGGCAGGGGCTACGAGCAGTACTTC
TRBD2 - TRBJ2-1 TRBV28 CASSLPGLAGGFYNEQFF TGTGCCAGCAGTTTACCGGGACTAGCGGGAGGTTTCTACAATGAGCAGTTCTTC
TRBD2 - TRBJ2-3 TRBV7-7 CASSLRGGVADTQYF TGTGCTAGCAGCTTACGGGGAGGGGTGGCAGATACGCAGTATTTT
- - TRBJ1-1 TRBV5-1 CASSLDSLNTEAFF TGCGCCAGCAGCTTGGACAGCTTGAACACTGAAGCTTTCTTT
- once TRBJ1-5 TRBV5-4 CARSLKGHLRQPQHF TGTGCCAGAAGCTTGAAAGGACACCTACGACAGCCCCAGCATTTT
TRBD1 few TRBJ2-7 TRBV10-1 CASSGTGLREQYF TGCGCCAGCTCCGGGACAGGGTTACGCGAGCAGTACTTC
TRBD2 - TRBJ2-1 TRBV11-3 CASSSSLAVNSEQFF TGTGCCAGCAGCTCATCACTAGCGGTTAACAGTGAGCAGTTCTTC
TRBD2 - TRBJ2-5 TRBV5-1 CASSLLAEETQYF TGCGCCAGCAGCTTACTAGCGGAAGAGACCCAGTACTTC
- - TRBJ2-3 TRBV2 CASSDSGILTLSTDTQYF TGTGCCAGCAGTGATTCGGGGATCCTAACGCTAAGCACAGATACGCAGTATTTT
TRBD1 - TRBJ1-6 TRBV10-2 CASGDRGISSPLHF TGCGCCAGCGGGGACAGGGGAATTAGTTCACCCCTCCACTTT
TRBD2 - TRBJ2-7 TRBV2 CASSLKVAGPSYEQYF TGTGCCAGCAGCCTAAAAGTAGCGGGGCCTTCCTACGAGCAGTACTTC
- - TRBJ1-6 TRBV5-1 CASSSGSYNSPLHF TGCGCCAGCAGCTCGGGGTCCTATAATTCACCCCTCCACTTT
- - TRBJ1-1 TRBV28 CASSWRTEAFF TGTGCCAGCAGTTGGAGGACTGAAGCTTTCTTT
TRBD1 - TRBJ2-3 TRBV6-5 CASSLRDRSTDTQYF TGTGCCAGCAGTTTACGGGACAGGTCAACAGATACGCAGTATTTT
- - TRBJ2-7 TRBV7-2 CASSLKSSGQGIYEQYF TGTGCCAGCAGCTTAAAGTCCTCGGGCCAGGGGATATACGAGCAGTACTTC
- - TRBJ2-1 TRBV6-1 CASSVDRNSGAYGFF TGTGCCAGCAGTGTAGACAGGAACAGCGGAGCATATGGGTTCTTC
TRBD1 - TRBJ2-2 TRBV4-3 CASSQDPGTGTAGELFF TGCGCCAGCAGCCAAGATCCCGGGACAGGGACGGCCGGGGAGCTGTTTTTT
- - TRBJ1-6 TRBV7-3 CASSLNGDNSPLHF TGTGCCAGCAGCTTAAACGGAGATAATTCACCCCTCCACTTT